The clone carrying this T cell receptor (beta chain) was recorded many times. Its antigen is unidentified. TCRdb re-called the 5' RACE reads through MiXCR, storing one row per CDR3 protein. Here the sample spans about 240,000 distinct CDR3 sequences, roughly a tenth being singletons. These data are taken from a study of identical twins. Regarding the study as a whole: Models, which agreed with sharing between unrelated individuals, nonetheless underestimated the out-of-frame TCR alpha sharing seen in monozygotic twins. Beta out-of-frame sequences showed weaker excess twin sharing. Abundant beta clonotypes from cord blood bore fewer insertions; memory repertoires lacked this pattern.

CDR1 MDHEN and CDR2 SYDVKM come from the germline V gene. This CDR3 comprises 16 residues. The junction had 8 bases not matched to a gene; V was cut back by 7 bases and J by 3 bases. This chain connects TRBV28 to TRBJ2-2, with TRBD2 identical over 10 bases. The origin of this receptor is a man aged 50-59 years in good health. Input material: memory T cells sorted from blood. The CDR3 DNA is TGTGCCAGCACCCCGGCCGGACTAGCGGACACCGGGGAGCTGTTTTTT. This codes for CASTPAGLADTGELFF.